The clone carrying this TCR beta chain was found a few times. This sample is part of a study of blood T cell repertoires in COVID-19. As for the study in general: Acute-phase and convalescent COVID-19 samples originated in the United States, Italy and Spain. The cDNA or gDNA used as material had been derived from T cells, B-cell-depleted T cells, or PBMCs.

The CDR3 contains 13 residues. Germline loops: CDR1 LNHDA, CDR2 SQIVND (reference sequence). Trimming pared 1 base from V and 6 bases from J, leaving 10 bases between. In the authors' methods: Reference gene primer amplification yielded estimated nucleated cell counts. TCRdb's copy holds only in-frame clones and misses some; the assay was immunoSEQ multiplex PCR. D and trimming were read from the DNA, whereas the V and J calls and clone size are those reported in that table. The sample shows some 250,000 clones, more than 65% of them seen only once. The rearrangement links TRBV19 to TRBJ2-7; no firm D call. The material sequenced was peripheral blood. The source of this sequence is a man aged 45-60 years with active or convalescent COVID-19. The CDR3 loop is CASSIAPGREQYF. The CDR3 DNA sequence: TGTGCCAGTAGTATAGCCCCGGGTCGCGAGCAGTACTTC.